The present T cell receptor (beta chain) was sequenced within a study of CD8+ T cells in alopecia areata (dated by TCRdb to the late 2010s). Study-wide context: The treated patients, all with moderate-to-severe alopecia areata, were enrolled in an open-label pilot trial of oral tofacitinib given at 5 to 10 mg twice daily. Tofacitinib was given for 6 to 18 months, followed by 6 months of follow-up off drug to assess delayed response and recurrence. High-throughput TCRbeta sequencing was used to examine T cell clonal expansion in alopecia areata in both the C3H/HeJ mouse model and human patients. On the human side, TCRbeta sequencing was run on scalp tissue and on sorted CD4+ and CD8+ peripheral blood T cells from healthy controls and from alopecia areata patients with either patchy or totalis/universalis disease. Biopsies were taken from tofacitinib-treated patients at baseline and again at 4 and 24 weeks into treatment, and several of those patients also had a later scalp biopsy. Scalp clonality was compared among normal scalp (n=4), patchy alopecia areata scalp (n=8), and alopecia totalis/universalis scalp (n=8). RNA came from the PAXgene miRNA kit for fixed scalp, the miRNeasy kit for PBMCs, and the RNeasy kit for mouse skin. TCRbeta CDR3 regions were amplified by immunoSEQ multiplex PCR with 35 Vbeta forward and 13 Jbeta reverse primers.

General study outcomes and caveats: Higher clonality and more expanded CD8+ clones were observed in lesional scalp than in normal scalp, particularly in alopecia totalis/universalis, a finding suggestive of antigenic drive. Shared TCR sequences between patients were less evident than in mice, which may be partly attributable to HLA diversity in the patient population. Scalp TCR repertoire analysis is complicated because resident alphabeta T cells in normal human skin are also sequenced, whereas mouse skin is dominated by gammadelta T cells.

The time point label here, explained by the study, means: baseline before oral tofacitinib. Lesional scalp punch biopsies and peripheral blood were collected from alopecia areata patients. After PBMCs were isolated by density centrifugation and stained for CD3, CD4 and CD8, a FACSAria was used to sort CD4+ and CD8+ T cells. With regard to this clone: The antigen this receptor binds is unknown. No base qualities exist here, and no much larger clone lies one base off it.

Library construction relied on the immunoSEQ multiplex PCR assay. For TCR sequencing, RNA was extracted from every sample and reverse transcribed into cDNA to serve as template. SuperScript III was used for first-strand cDNA synthesis, primed with a 2:1 mix of oligo-dT and random hexamers. A synthetic immune receptor repertoire was used to measure amplification bias, and any remaining bias was corrected computationally. In the authors' own workflow: Raw reads were preprocessed for error removal, and CDR3 was defined according to IMGT conventions as running from the conserved cysteine to phenylalanine. Clonality was calculated as 1 minus Shannon entropy normalized by log2 of the number of productive unique TCRs. Whether each scalp clone was CD4 or CD8 was inferred by checking scalp TCRbeta sequences against the CD4 and CD8 repertoires from sorted blood. The table was pulled from immuneACCESS by TCRdb, which kept in-frame rearrangements only. Such tables lose some clones; where checked, under half of the loss comes from unresolved V genes, and the rest has no known cause. D and trimming were read from the DNA, whereas the V and J calls and clone size are those reported in that table. The sample has 200,000 to 250,000 clones on record, 67% of them singletons. Approximately 1.2% of the sample comes from the top ten.

Sample: CD4+ T cells sorted from blood, taken at week 0. The source of this sequence is a human donor with alopecia areata.

The CDR3 has the sequence CASSVYRAGANVLTF. The sequence in DNA is TGTGCCAGCAGCGTGTACAGGGCTGGGGCCAACGTCCTGACTTTC. The V and J segments used are TRBV9 and TRBJ2-6, and TRBD1 may be the D gene, going by 6 matching bases. The junction carries 8 bases between V and J, which are trimmed by 2 bases and 2 bases respectively. The cysteine opens and the phenylalanine closes a CDR3 of 15 amino acids. Only CDR3 DNA is held: 45 bases, read in frame from base 1. The germline V gene provides CDR1 SGDLS and CDR2 YYNGEE.